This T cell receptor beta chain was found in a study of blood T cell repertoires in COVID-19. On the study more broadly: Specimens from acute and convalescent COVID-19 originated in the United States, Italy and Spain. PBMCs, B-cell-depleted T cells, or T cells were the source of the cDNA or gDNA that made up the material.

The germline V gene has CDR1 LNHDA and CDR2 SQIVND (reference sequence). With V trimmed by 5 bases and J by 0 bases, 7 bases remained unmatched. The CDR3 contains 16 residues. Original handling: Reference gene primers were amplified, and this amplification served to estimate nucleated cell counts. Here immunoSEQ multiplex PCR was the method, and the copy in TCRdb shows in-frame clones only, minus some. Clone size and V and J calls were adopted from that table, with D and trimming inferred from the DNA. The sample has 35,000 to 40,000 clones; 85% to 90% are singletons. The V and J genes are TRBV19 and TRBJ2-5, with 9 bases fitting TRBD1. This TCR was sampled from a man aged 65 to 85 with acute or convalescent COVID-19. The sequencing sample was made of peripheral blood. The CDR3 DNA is TGTGCCAGTAGTCCACTACGGGACAGGGACCAAGAGACCCAGTACTTC. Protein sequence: CASSPLRDRDQETQYF.